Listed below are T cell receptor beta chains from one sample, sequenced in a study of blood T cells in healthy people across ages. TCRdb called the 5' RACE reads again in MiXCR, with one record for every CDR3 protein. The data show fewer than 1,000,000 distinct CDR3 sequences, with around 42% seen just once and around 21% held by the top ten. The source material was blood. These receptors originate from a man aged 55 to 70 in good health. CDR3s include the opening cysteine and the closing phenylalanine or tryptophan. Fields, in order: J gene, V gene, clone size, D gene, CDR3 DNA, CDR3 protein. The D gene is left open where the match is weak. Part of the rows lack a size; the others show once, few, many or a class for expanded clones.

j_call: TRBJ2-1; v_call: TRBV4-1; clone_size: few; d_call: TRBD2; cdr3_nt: TGCGCCAGCAGCCAAGAGGGGACTAGCGGAGATTACAATGAGCAGTTCTTC; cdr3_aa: CASSQEGTSGDYNEQFF
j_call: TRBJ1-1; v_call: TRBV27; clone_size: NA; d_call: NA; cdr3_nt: TGTGCCAGCACCGCATGGACGGGGAACACTGAAGCTTTCTTT; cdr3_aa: CASTAWTGNTEAFF
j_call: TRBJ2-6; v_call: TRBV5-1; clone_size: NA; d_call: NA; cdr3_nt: TGCGCCAGCAGCTTGGGGGACACCTCTGGGGCCAACGTCCTGACTTTC; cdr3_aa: CASSLGDTSGANVLTF
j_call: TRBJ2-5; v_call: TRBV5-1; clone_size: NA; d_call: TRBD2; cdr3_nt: TGCGCCAGCAGCTTGGGTACTAGCGGGAGCCAAGAGACCCAGTACTTC; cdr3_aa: CASSLGTSGSQETQYF
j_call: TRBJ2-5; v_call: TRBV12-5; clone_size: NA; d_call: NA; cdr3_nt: TGTGCTAGTGGTTTGGCCTACGCGGAGACCCAGTACTTC; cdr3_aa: CASGLAYAETQYF
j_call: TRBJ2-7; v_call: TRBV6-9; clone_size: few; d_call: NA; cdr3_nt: TGTGCCGGCCTCCTAGTGCTGGGCGAGCAGTACTTC; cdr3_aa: CAGLLVLGEQYF
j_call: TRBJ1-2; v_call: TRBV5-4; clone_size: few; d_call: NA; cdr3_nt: TGTGCCAGCAGCTTACGGACGGAAACCCTCTATGGCTACACCTTC; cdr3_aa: CASSLRTETLYGYTF
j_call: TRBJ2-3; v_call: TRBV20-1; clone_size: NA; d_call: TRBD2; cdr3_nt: TGCAGTGCTAGAGTCCGGGCGGGGGGGTATGGCACAGATACGCAGTATTTT; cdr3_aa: CSARVRAGGYGTDTQYF
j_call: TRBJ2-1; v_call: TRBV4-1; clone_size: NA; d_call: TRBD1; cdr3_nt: TGCGCCAGCAGCCGGGGGACAGATGGGGATGAGCAGTTCTTC; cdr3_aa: CASSRGTDGDEQFF
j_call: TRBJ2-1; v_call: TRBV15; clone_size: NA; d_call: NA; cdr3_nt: TGTGCCGCCAGCAGAGTTGGACGGATAGCCTACAATGAGCAGTTCTTC; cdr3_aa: CAASRVGRIAYNEQFF
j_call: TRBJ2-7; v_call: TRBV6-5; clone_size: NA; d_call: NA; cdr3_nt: TGTGCCAGCAGTTACTTGACAGCGTTGGGCGAGCAGTACTTC; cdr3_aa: CASSYLTALGEQYF
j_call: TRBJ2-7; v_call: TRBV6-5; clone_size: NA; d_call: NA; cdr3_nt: TGTGCCAGCAGTTACTCGGAGGGGAGTACCTACGAGCAGTACTTC; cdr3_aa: CASSYSEGSTYEQYF
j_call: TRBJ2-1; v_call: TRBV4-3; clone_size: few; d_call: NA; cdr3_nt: TGCGCCAGCAGCCAGTGGGATGAGCAGTTCTTC; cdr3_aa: CASSQWDEQFF
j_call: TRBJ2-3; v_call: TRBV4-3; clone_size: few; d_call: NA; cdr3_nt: TGCGCCAGCAGCTGGGCACCGACACTAAGCACAGATACGCAGTATTTT; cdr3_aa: CASSWAPTLSTDTQYF
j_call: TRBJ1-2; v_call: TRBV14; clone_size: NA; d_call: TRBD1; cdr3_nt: TGTGCCAGCAGCCGAGTCGGACAGGGGATCTATGGCTACACCTTC; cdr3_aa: CASSRVGQGIYGYTF
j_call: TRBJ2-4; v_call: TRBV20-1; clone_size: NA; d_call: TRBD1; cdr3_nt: TGCAGTGCCAGGGGGTTGGGGATGGAAAACATTCAGTACTTC; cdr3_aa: CSARGLGMENIQYF
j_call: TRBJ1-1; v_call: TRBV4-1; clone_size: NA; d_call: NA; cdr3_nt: TGCGCCAGCAGCCAAGGGACAGCTGAAGCTTTCTTT; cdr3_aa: CASSQGTAEAFF
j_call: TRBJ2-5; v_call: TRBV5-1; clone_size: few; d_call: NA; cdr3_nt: TGCGCCAGCAGCTTGGGCCATGCTGGGCAAGAGACCCAGTACTTC; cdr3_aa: CASSLGHAGQETQYF
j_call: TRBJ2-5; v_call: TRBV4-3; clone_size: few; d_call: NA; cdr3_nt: TGCGCCAGCAGCCAGGGCCGGGTGGGCGGACCAGGTCAAGAGACCCAGTACTTC; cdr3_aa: CASSQGRVGGPGQETQYF
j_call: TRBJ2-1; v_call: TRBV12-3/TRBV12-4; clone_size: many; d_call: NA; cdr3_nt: TGTGCCAGCAGTGGGGGAGGCGGCCGGTTCTACAATGAGCAGTTCTTC; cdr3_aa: CASSGGGGRFYNEQFF
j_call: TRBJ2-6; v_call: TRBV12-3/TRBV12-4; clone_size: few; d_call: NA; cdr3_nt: TGTGCCAGCAGCAAGGGAACTGGGGCCAACGTCCTGACTTTC; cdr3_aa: CASSKGTGANVLTF
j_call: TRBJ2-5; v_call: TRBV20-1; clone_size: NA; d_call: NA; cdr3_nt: TGCAGTGCTAAAGGCCCTAGGTTTAGGGAGCAGTACTTC; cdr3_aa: CSAKGPRFREQYF
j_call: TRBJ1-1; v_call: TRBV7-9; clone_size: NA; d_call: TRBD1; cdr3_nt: TGTGCCAGCAGCCACACACCGGGACAGGGGGCAAGGGTCACTGAAGCTTTCTTT; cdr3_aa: CASSHTPGQGARVTEAFF
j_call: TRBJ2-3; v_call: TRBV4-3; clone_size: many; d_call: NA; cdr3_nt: TGCGCCAGCAGACAAGAGACTGCTACAACAGATACGCAGTATTTT; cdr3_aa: CASRQETATTDTQYF
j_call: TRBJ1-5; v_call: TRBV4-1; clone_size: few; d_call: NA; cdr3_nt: TGCGCCAGCAGCCAAGATAATGGAGGGCATCAGCCCCAGCATTTT; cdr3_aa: CASSQDNGGHQPQHF
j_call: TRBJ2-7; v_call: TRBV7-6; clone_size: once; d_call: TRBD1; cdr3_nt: TGTGCCAGCAGCTTAGCGAGTGACAGGGCCTACGAGCAGTACTTC; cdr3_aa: CASSLASDRAYEQYF
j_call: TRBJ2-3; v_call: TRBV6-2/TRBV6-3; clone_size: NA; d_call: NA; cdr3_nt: TGTGCCAGCAGAAGAACAACCAACACAGATACGCAGTATTTT; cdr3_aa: CASRRTTNTDTQYF
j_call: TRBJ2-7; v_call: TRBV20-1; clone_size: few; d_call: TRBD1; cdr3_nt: TGCAGTGCAGGACCCCGGGACAGGGGATACGAGCAGTACTTC; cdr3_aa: CSAGPRDRGYEQYF
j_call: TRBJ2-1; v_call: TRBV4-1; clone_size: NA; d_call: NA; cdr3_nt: TGCGCCAGCAGCCAAGACAGAACTATCTCCTACAATGAGCAGTTCTTC; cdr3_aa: CASSQDRTISYNEQFF
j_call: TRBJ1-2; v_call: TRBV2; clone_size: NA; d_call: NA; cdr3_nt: TGTGCCAGCAGTGATTTGGGAGTCTCTGGCTACACCTTC; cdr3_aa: CASSDLGVSGYTF
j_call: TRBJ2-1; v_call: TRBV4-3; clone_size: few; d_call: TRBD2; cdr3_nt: TGCGCCAGCAGCCTTTGGCGGGGGGATTACAATGAGCAGTTCTTC; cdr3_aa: CASSLWRGDYNEQFF
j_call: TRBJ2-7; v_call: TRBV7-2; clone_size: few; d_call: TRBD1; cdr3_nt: TGTGCCAGCAGCCCTAGAAGGGGGGACAGGGGCTACGAGCAGTACTTC; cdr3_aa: CASSPRRGDRGYEQYF
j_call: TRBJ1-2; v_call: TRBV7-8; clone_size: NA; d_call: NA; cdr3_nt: TGTGCCAGCAGCTTACTATCCCAGGGCGGATATGGCTACACCTTC; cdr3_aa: CASSLLSQGGYGYTF
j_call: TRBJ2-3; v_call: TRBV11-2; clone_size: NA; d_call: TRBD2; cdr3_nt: TGTGCCAGCAGTAGAGAAGCGGGGGGAGGCACAGATACGCAGTATTTT; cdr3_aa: CASSREAGGGTDTQYF